This T cell receptor beta chain is from a study of T cell changes during pregnancy in multiple sclerosis. Trimming left V 2 bases short and J 4 bases short, with 11 bases between. The germline gives CDR1 GTSNPN, CDR2 SVGIG (reference sequence). This CDR3 is built from 13 residues. TCRdb's table, derived via immunoSEQ multiplex PCR, lists solely in-frame clones and lacks some. The table has tens of thousands of clones, about nine tenths seen once; the top ten hold 0.5%. The sample was CD4+ T cells from peripheral blood mononuclear cells, taken in the third trimester of pregnancy. This sequence was found in a female donor with multiple sclerosis, enrolled in a pregnancy study. The chain uses TRBV30 and TRBJ1-2, with D maybe TRBD1 (5 bases). CDR3 bases: TGTGCCTGGAGTCCCCAGGGTTCCTATGGCTACACCTTC. This translates into CAWSPQGSYGYTF.